A selection of T cell receptor beta chains follows, all from one sample in a study of control samples from healthy donors and cancer patients. Only in-frame clones appear in the TCRdb table, and some are missing; sequencing was by immunoSEQ multiplex PCR. The sample yields about 170,000 clones, around 92% seen once. Sequencing was done on a sample of blood. These receptors came from a woman in her forties in good health. Both conserved end residues are part of each CDR3. A D gene is named only where the DNA matches it firmly. Expanded clones are given a class, and other clones once, few, many or no size at all.

cdr3_nt cdr3_aa v_call clone_size d_call j_call
TGCAGCGTTTCCCTGGGATATGGCTACACCTTC CSVSLGYGYTF TRBV29-1 once - TRBJ1-2
TGTGCCAGCAGCTTGGGTTATGGCTACACCTTC CASSLGYGYTF TRBV5-6 - - TRBJ1-2
TGTGCCAGCAACCTTCTAGGCAGGGACTACAATGAGCAGTTCTTC CASNLLGRDYNEQFF TRBV13 - - TRBJ2-1
TGTGCCAGCAGTCAGGCCCGGGGGACTGAAGCTTTCTTT CASSQARGTEAFF TRBV2 - - TRBJ1-1
TGTGCCAGCAGCCCGGGACAGGGTAGGCAGTACTTC CASSPGQGRQYF TRBV6-5 few TRBD1 TRBJ2-7
TGTGCCAGCAGCAGACAGGGTTGGACAGCTTTCTTT CASSRQGWTAFF TRBV12-3/TRBV12-4 - TRBD1 TRBJ1-1
TGTGCCAGCAGCTTAGCCACTAACACAGATACGCAGTATTTT CASSLATNTDTQYF TRBV11-3 - - TRBJ2-3
TGTGCCAGCAGCGTTGACCCTACAGGGGCAGGTTCACCCCTCCACTTT CASSVDPTGAGSPLHF TRBV9 - TRBD1 TRBJ1-6
TGTGCCAGCAGGACGTTCGGTGAGCAGTTCTTC CASRTFGEQFF TRBV7-2 - - TRBJ2-1
TGTGCCAGCAGTTTATTCGGGGGTCGCCAAGAGACCCAGTACTTC CASSLFGGRQETQYF TRBV27 - - TRBJ2-5
TGTGCCAGCAGCCCCACCGGGGCCACGGGTGGCTACACCTTC CASSPTGATGGYTF TRBV7-3 - - TRBJ1-2
TGTGCCAGCAGCCGGGACAGGGGTAAATATGGCTACACCTTC CASSRDRGKYGYTF TRBV2 - TRBD1 TRBJ1-2
TGTGCCAGTAGAATAATACAGGGGAACACTGAAGCTTTCTTT CASRIIQGNTEAFF TRBV19 - - TRBJ1-1
TGTGCCAGCAGCATGAATACGGCAACTAATGAAAAACTGTTTTTT CASSMNTATNEKLFF TRBV11-2 - - TRBJ1-4
TGTGCCAGCAGCTTGGGCGAGGGCCGCACAGATACGCAGTATTTT CASSLGEGRTDTQYF TRBV5-4 - - TRBJ2-3
TGTGCCAGCAGCCCTCGGACAGGGGGGGCCTACGAGCAGTACTTC CASSPRTGGAYEQYF TRBV7-8 - TRBD1 TRBJ2-7
TGTGCCAGCAGTGAAGAACGAGGGGGCTATCAGCCCCAGCATTTT CASSEERGGYQPQHF TRBV6-1 - TRBD1 TRBJ1-5
TGTGCCAGCAGTTTAGGACAGCTCTATGGCTACACCTTC CASSLGQLYGYTF TRBV12-3/TRBV12-4 - - TRBJ1-2
TGTGCCAGTAGCCGGGGTGGGACATTGAACACCGGGGAGCTGTTTTTT CASSRGGTLNTGELFF TRBV19 - - TRBJ2-2
TGTGCCAGTAGTATAGAGGGCAGGCCTCAGGCGATGGCCATATATTTT CASSIEGRPQAMAIYF TRBV19 - - TRBJ1-3
TGTGCCAGCAGCTTAGGGCCCTATGGCTACACCTTC CASSLGPYGYTF TRBV11-2 - - TRBJ1-2
TGTGCCAGCAGGGAGGGACAGACAACTAATGAAAAACTGTTTTTT CASREGQTTNEKLFF TRBV27 - TRBD1 TRBJ1-4
TGTGCCATCAGTGACTCGGCCAGTCAGCCCCAGCATTTT CAISDSASQPQHF TRBV10-3 few - TRBJ1-5
TGCAGCGTGCAGGGGAGCTCCTACGAGCAGTACTTC CSVQGSSYEQYF TRBV29-1 - - TRBJ2-7
TGTGCTAGTGGTTTGATGCTCGGGACAGCCAAAGGCTACACCTTC CASGLMLGTAKGYTF TRBV12-5 - TRBD1 TRBJ1-2
TGTGCCAGCAGTGGGACTAGCGGGGGGAGGGGAGAGACCCAGTACTTC CASSGTSGGRGETQYF TRBV2 - TRBD2 TRBJ2-5
TGTGCCATCAGTGAGCGACTAGCGGGGGGGTCTGAAGGGTACGAGCAGTACTTC CAISERLAGGSEGYEQYF TRBV10-3 - TRBD2 TRBJ2-7
TGTGCCAGTATGGACTCGGGGACAGGGTTTTATAATTCACCCCTCCACTTT CASMDSGTGFYNSPLHF TRBV19 - TRBD1 TRBJ1-6
TGCGCCAGCAGTGAGTCCCCTGGGAACACTGAAGCTTTCTTT CASSESPGNTEAFF TRBV10-1 - - TRBJ1-1
TGTGCCAGCTGCACGGGACCTTATAATTCACCCCTCCACTTT CASCTGPYNSPLHF TRBV2 - - TRBJ1-6
TGTGCCAGCAGCCCTCGGACAGAAACGAACACCGGGGAGCTGTTTTTT CASSPRTETNTGELFF TRBV5-4 - - TRBJ2-2
TGTGCCAGCAGCCAAGCTAGCACTAGCGGGGGGTTGAGCAATGAGCAGTTCTTC CASSQASTSGGLSNEQFF TRBV3-1/TRBV3-2 - TRBD2 TRBJ2-1
TGTGCCAGTATTGCAGGGGGCGGTCTGGGCACTGAAGCTTTCTTT CASIAGGGLGTEAFF TRBV19 - TRBD1 TRBJ1-1
TGTGCCAGCAGCCAAGGGGCGGGGGGCATCGGGGAGCTGTTTTTT CASSQGAGGIGELFF TRBV3-1/TRBV3-2 - TRBD2 TRBJ2-2
TGTGCCAGCAGTTACGACCTCACGAGGGGTGAGCAGTACTTC CASSYDLTRGEQYF TRBV6-5 once - TRBJ2-7
TGTGCCAGTAGTATAGGCCCCTCCCTCGCCTACAATGAGCAGTTCTTC CASSIGPSLAYNEQFF TRBV19 once - TRBJ2-1